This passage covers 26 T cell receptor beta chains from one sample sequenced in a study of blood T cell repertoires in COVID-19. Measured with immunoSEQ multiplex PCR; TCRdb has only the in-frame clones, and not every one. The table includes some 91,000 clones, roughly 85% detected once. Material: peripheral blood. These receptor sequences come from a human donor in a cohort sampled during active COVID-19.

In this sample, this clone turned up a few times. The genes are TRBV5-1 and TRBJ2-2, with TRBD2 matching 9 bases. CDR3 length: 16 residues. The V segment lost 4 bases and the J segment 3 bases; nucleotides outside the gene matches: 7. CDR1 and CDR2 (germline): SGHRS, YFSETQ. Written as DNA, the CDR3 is TGCGCCAGCAGCCAACCTAGCGGGATTGACACCGGGGAGCTGTTTTTT. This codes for CASSQPSGIDTGELFF.

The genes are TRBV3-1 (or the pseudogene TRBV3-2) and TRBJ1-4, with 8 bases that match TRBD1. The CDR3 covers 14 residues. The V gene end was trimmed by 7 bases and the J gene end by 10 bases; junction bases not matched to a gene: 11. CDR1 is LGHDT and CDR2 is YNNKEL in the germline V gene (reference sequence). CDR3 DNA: TGTGCCAGCAACAGGGGGACCCGTTTTGGAAAACTGTTTTTT. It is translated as CASNRGTRFGKLFF.

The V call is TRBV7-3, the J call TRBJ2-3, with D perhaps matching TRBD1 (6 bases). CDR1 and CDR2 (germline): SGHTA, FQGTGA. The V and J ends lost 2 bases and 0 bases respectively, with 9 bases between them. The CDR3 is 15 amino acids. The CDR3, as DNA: TGTGCCAGCAGCTTACAGGGGCCAAGCACAGATACGCAGTATTTT. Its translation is CASSLQGPSTDTQYF.

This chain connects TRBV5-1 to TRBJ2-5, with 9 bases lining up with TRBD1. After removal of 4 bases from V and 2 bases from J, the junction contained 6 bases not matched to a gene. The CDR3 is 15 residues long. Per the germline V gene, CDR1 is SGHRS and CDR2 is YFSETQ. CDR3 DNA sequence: TGCGCCAGCAGCCGTGGGACAGGGAGGCAAGAGACCCAGTACTTC. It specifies CASSRGTGRQETQYF.

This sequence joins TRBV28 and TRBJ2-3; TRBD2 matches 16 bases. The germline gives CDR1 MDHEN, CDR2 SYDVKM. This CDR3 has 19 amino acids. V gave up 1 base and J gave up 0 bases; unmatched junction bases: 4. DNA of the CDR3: TGTGCCAGCAGTTTATTGGGACTAGCGGGAGGGAGTAGCACAGATACGCAGTATTTT. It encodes CASSLLGLAGGSSTDTQYF.

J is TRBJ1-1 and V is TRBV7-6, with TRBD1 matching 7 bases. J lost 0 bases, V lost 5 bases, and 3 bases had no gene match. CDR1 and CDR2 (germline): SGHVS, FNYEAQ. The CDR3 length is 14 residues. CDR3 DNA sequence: TGTGCCAGCAGCCAACAGGGGATGAACACTGAAGCTTTCTTT. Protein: CASSQQGMNTEAFF. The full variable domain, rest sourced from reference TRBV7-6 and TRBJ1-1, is GAGVSQSPRYKVTKRGQDVALRCDPISGHVSLYWYRQALGQGPEFLTYFNYEAQQDKSGLPNDRFSAERPEGSISTLTIQRTEQRDSAMYRCASSQQGMNTEAFFGQGTRLTVV.

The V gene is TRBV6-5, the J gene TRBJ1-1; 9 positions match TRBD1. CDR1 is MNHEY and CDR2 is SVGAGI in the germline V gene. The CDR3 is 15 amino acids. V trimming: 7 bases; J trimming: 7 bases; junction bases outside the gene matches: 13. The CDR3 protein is CASTAAGQGVGEAFF. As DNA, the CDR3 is TGTGCCAGCACCGCCGCGGGACAGGGCGTTGGTGAAGCTTTCTTT.

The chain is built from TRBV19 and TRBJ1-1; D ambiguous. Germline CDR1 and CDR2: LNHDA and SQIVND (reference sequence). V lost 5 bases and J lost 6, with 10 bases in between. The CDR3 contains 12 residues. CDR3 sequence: CASSFPRAEAFF. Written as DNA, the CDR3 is TGTGCCAGTAGTTTCCCGAGGGCTGAAGCTTTCTTT.

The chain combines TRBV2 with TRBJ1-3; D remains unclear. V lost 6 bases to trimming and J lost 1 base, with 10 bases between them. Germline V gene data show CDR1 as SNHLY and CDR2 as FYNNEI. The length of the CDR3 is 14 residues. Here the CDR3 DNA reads TGTGCCAGCAGACTAGGGATTTCTGGAAACACCATATATTTT. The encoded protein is CASRLGISGNTIYF.

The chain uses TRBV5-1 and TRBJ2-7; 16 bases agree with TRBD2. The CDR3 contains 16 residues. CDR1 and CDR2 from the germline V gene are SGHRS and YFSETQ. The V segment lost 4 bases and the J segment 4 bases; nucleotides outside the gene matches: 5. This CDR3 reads CASSVGTSGRAYEQYF. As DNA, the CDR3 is TGCGCCAGCAGCGTGGGGACTAGCGGGAGGGCGTACGAGCAGTACTTC. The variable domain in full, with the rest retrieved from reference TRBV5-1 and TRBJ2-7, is KAGVTQTPRYLIKTRGQQVTLSCSPISGHRSVSWYQQTPGQGLQFLFEYFSETQRNKGNFPGRFSGRQFSNSRSEMNVSTLELGDSALYLCASSVGTSGRAYEQYFGPGTRLTVT.

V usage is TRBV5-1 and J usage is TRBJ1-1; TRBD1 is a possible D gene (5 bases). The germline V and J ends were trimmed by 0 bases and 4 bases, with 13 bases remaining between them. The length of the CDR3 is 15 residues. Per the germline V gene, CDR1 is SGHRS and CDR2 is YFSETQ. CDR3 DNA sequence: TGCGCCAGCAGCTTGGCCGCAGGGAGGACCACTGAAGCTTTCTTT. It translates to CASSLAAGRTTEAFF.

CDR3 protein: CASTPSSLYSYEQYF. The CDR3 region has the DNA TGTGCCAGTACCCCGTCTTCTCTCTACTCCTACGAGCAGTACTTC. This chain links TRBV19 with TRBJ2-7; no firm D call. Trimming took 7 bases from V and 0 from J, leaving 16 bases between them. Germline loops: CDR1 LNHDA, CDR2 SQIVND (reference sequence). This CDR3 spans 15 amino acids.

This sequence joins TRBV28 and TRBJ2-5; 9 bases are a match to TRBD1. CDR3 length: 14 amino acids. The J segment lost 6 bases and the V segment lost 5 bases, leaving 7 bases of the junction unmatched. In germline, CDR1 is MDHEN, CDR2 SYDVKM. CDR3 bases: TGTGCCAGCAGTGACCTTGGGACAGGGAAGACCCAGTACTTC. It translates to CASSDLGTGKTQYF. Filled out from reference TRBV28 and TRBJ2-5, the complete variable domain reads DVKVTQSSRYLVKRTGEKVFLECVQDMDHENMFWYRQDPGLGLRLIYFSYDVKMKEKGDIPEGYSVSREKKERFSLILESASTNQTSMYLCASSDLGTGKTQYFGPGTRLLVL.

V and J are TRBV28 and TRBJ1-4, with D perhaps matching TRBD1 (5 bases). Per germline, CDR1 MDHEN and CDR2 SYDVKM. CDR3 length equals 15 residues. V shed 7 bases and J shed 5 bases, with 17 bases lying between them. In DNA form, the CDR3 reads TGTGCCAGCAACGGGGGGGAGGGCTGGAATGAAAAACTGTTTTTT. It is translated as CASNGGEGWNEKLFF.

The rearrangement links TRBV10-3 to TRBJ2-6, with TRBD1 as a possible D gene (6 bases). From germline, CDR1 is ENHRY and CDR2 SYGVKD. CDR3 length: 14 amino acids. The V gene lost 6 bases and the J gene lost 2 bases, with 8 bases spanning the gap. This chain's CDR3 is CAISRGPGANVLTF. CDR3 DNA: TGTGCCATCAGCAGGGGCCCTGGGGCCAACGTCCTGACTTTC.

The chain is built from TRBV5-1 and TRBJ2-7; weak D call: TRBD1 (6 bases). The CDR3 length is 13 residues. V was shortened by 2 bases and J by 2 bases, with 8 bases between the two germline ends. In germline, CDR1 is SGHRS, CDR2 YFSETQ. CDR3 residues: CASSFGQTYEQYF. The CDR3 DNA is TGCGCCAGCAGCTTCGGACAGACCTACGAGCAGTACTTC.

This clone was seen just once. CDR3 nucleotides: TGTGCCAGCTCACCTGGCTATGGGACAGGCCAAGAGACCCAGTACTTC. It specifies CASSPGYGTGQETQYF. V and J are TRBV18 and TRBJ2-5, with 8 bases lining up with TRBD1. CDR3 length: 16 residues. From germline, CDR1 is KGHSH and CDR2 LQKENI. V shed 3 bases, J shed 1 base, and the junction held 7 bases outside the gene matches.

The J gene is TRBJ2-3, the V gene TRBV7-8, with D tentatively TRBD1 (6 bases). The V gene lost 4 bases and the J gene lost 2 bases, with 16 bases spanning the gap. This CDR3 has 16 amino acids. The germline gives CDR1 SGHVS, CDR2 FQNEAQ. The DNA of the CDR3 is TGTGCCAGCAGCTCCAGACTGGACAGTTCCACAGATACGCAGTATTTT. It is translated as CASSSRLDSSTDTQYF. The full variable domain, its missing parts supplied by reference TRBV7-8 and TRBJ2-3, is GAGVSQSPRYKVAKRGQDVALRCDPISGHVSLFWYQQALGQGPEFLTYFQNEAQLDKSGLPSDRFFAERPEGSVSTLKIQRTQQEDSAVYLCASSSRLDSSTDTQYFGPGTRLTVL.

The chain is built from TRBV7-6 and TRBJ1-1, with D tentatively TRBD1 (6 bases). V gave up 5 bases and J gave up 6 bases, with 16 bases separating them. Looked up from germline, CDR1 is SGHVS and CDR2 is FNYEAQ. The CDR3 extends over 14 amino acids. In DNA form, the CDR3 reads TGTGCCAGCAGCAAACAGGGACCTAACGCTGAAGCTTTCTTT. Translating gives CASSKQGPNAEAFF.

The DNA of the CDR3 is TGTGCCAGCAGCTTAGCGCAGGGAAGCACAGATACGCAGTATTTT. Protein: CASSLAQGSTDTQYF. This chain connects TRBV11-1 to TRBJ2-3; possible D gene TRBD1, 5 bases. Germline lookup yields CDR1 SGHAT and CDR2 FQDESV (reference sequence). The germline V and J ends were trimmed by 0 bases and 0 bases, with 7 bases remaining between them. The CDR3 is made up of 15 amino acids.

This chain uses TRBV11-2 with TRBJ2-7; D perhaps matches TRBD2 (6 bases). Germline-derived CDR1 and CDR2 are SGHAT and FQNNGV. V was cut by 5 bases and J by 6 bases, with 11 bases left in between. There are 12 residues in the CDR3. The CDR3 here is CASSRGTFEQYF. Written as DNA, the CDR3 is TGTGCCAGCAGCCGAGGGACTTTCGAGCAGTACTTC.

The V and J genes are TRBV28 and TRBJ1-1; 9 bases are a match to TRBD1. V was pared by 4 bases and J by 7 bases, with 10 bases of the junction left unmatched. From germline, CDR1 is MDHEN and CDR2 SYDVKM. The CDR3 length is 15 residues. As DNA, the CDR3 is TGTGCCAGCAGTTCACAGGGACAGGGAGAGTATGAAGCTTTCTTT. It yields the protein CASSSQGQGEYEAFF.

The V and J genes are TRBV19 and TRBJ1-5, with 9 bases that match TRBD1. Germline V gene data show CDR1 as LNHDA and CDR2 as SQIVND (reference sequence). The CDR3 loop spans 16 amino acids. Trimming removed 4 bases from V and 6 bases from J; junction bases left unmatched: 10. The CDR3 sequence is CASSNRDRVPFQPQHF. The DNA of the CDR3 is TGTGCCAGTAGTAACCGGGACAGGGTCCCTTTTCAGCCCCAGCATTTT.

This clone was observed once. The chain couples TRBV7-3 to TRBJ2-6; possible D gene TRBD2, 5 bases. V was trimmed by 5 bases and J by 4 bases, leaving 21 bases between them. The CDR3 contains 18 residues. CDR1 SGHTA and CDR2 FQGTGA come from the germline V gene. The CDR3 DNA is TGTGCCAGCAGCCCTACCCGGACGTGGCCGGGGGGGGCCAACGTCCTGACTTTC. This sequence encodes CASSPTRTWPGGANVLTF.

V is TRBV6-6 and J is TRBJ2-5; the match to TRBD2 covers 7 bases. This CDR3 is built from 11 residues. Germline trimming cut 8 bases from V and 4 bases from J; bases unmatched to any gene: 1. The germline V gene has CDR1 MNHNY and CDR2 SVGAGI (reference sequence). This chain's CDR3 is CASGGVETQYF. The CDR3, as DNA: TGTGCCAGCGGGGGGGTAGAGACCCAGTACTTC.

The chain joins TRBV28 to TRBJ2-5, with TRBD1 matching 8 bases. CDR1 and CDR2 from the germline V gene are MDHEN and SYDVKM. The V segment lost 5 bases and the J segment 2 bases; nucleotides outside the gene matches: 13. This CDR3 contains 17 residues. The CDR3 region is CASSPPSTGVAQETQYF. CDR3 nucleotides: TGTGCCAGCAGTCCCCCATCGACAGGGGTGGCACAAGAGACCCAGTACTTC.